This TCR beta chain is drawn from a study of technical replicates of blood from several donors. CDR1 is MNHEY, CDR2 SMNVEV, per germline (reference sequence). The CDR3 is 14 residues long. Trimming removed 6 bases at V and 10 bases at J, with 16 bases between. Here immunoSEQ multiplex PCR was the method, and the copy in TCRdb shows in-frame clones only, minus some. This table has approximately 69,000 clones, 75% to 90% appearing once. The chain links TRBV27 to TRBJ1-6; D may be TRBD1 (6 bases). The sequence derives from a human donor in good health. Some clones in this sample may be carry-over from other donors' samples. Sequencing was carried out using PBMCs. CDR3 nucleotide sequence: TGTGCCAGCAGGTGGGGGCTGGGAAGCTCACCCCTCCACTTT. Its translation is CASRWGLGSSPLHF.